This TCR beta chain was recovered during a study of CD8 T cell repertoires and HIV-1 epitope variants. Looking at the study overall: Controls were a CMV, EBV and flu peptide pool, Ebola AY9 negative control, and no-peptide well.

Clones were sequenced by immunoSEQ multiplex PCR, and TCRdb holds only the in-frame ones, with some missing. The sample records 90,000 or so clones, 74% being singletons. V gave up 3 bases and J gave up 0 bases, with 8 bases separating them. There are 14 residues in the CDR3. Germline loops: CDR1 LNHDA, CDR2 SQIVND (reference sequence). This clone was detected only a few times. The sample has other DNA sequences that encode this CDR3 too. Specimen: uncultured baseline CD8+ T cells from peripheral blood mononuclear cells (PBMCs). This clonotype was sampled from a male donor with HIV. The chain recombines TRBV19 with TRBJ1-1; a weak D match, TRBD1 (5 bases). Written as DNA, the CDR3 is TGTGCCAGTAGTATTAGGGGAATGAACACTGAAGCTTTCTTT. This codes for CASSIRGMNTEAFF.